These 30 T cell receptor beta chains originate from one sample sequenced in a study of blood T cell repertoires in COVID-19. This table comes from immunoSEQ multiplex PCR, and its TCRdb copy is limited to in-frame clones, with some not included. The sample records roughly 25,000 clones, 92% being singletons. Specimen: peripheral blood. All receptors come from a man in his sixties or seventies with active COVID-19.

V gene TRBV2 combines with J gene TRBJ1-5; no clear D gene. The CDR3 has 14 amino acids. V lost 3 bases and J 7 bases, leaving 13 bases between the germline ends. Germline loops: CDR1 SNHLY, CDR2 FYNNEI. The DNA of the CDR3 is TGTGCCAGCAGTGATGCTACCCTAGTACAGCCCCAGCATTTT. Its protein product is CASSDATLVQPQHF.

The gene calls are TRBV7-9 and TRBJ2-5; 7 bases match TRBD1. The CDR3 is made up of 16 amino acids. Per germline, CDR1 SEHNR and CDR2 FQNEAQ (reference sequence). V shed 4 bases, J shed 2 bases, and the junction held 10 bases outside the gene matches. CDR3 loop: CASSSGRTGVQETQYF. The CDR3, as DNA: TGTGCCAGCAGCTCTGGCCGGACAGGAGTACAAGAGACCCAGTACTTC.

The CDR3 loop is CASSTGLQQTQYF. As DNA, the CDR3 is TGTGCCAGTAGTACGGGACTACAGCAGACCCAGTACTTC. The rearrangement uses TRBV19 and TRBJ2-5; the match to TRBD2 covers 7 bases. V lost 4 bases and J lost 6; bases outside the gene matches: 5. The germline gives CDR1 LNHDA, CDR2 SQIVND (reference sequence). The length of the CDR3 is 13 residues. Full variable domain (rest looked up from reference TRBV19 and TRBJ2-5): DGGITQSPKYLFRKEGQNVTLSCEQNLNHDAMYWYRQDPGQGLRLIYYSQIVNDFQKGDIAEGYSVSREKKESFPLTVTSAQKNPTAFYLCASSTGLQQTQYFGPGTRLLVL.

V and J are TRBV3-1 (or the pseudogene TRBV3-2) and TRBJ2-7, with D unclear. The germline V gene encodes CDR1 LGHDT and CDR2 YNNKEL (reference sequence). The CDR3 covers 11 residues. The V end was cut by 3 bases, the J end by 6 bases, with 6 bases between. The CDR3 protein is CASSQYGEQYF. The DNA for the CDR3 is TGTGCCAGCAGCCAGTACGGCGAGCAGTACTTC.

The rearrangement joins TRBV6-1 to TRBJ2-5; TRBD2 matches at 11 bases. This CDR3 has 16 residues. Unmatched junction bases numbered 8, after V lost 4 bases and J lost 4 bases. Per germline, CDR1 MNHNS and CDR2 SASEGT. The CDR3 sequence: CASSAQLAGVRETQYF. The CDR3 DNA reads as TGTGCCAGCAGTGCACAACTAGCGGGGGTCAGAGAGACCCAGTACTTC.

The genes are TRBV24-1 and TRBJ1-2, with D maybe TRBD1 (6 bases). With 1 base removed from V and 2 bases from J, the gap between germline ends came to 19 bases. The CDR3 loop spans 18 amino acids. Germline CDR1 reads KGHDR; CDR2 reads SFDVKD. The CDR3 spells CATSDFNSKTGINYGYTF. The CDR3 DNA follows: TGTGCCACCAGTGATTTTAACTCAAAGACAGGAATCAACTATGGCTACACCTTC.

In its sample, this clone was seen once. The chain carries TRBV11-2 and TRBJ1-2; D perhaps matches TRBD1 (6 bases). Trimming cost V 2 bases and J 2 bases, with 15 bases left between them. Germline V CDR1 and CDR2: SGHAT, FQNNGV. The CDR3 is 16 amino acids. The CDR3 region is CASSLRAQGRNYGYTF. Written as DNA, the CDR3 is TGTGCCAGCAGCTTACGGGCGCAGGGGCGGAACTATGGCTACACCTTC.

J is TRBJ2-7 and V is TRBV7-9; D gene uncertain. The germline CDR1 and CDR2 sequences are SEHNR and FQNEAQ (reference sequence). The V gene lost 5 bases and the J gene lost 3 bases, with 5 bases spanning the gap. This CDR3 has 11 amino acids. The CDR3 loop reads CASSVRYEQYF. The CDR3 DNA is TGTGCCAGCAGCGTCCGCTACGAGCAGTACTTC. Full variable domain (missing parts from reference TRBV7-9 and TRBJ2-7): DTGVSQNPRHKITKRGQNVTFRCDPISEHNRLYWYRQTLGQGPEFLTYFQNEAQLEKSRLLSDRFSAERPKGSFSTLEIQRTEQGDSAMYLCASSVRYEQYFGPGTRLTVT.

The chain joins TRBV7-9 to TRBJ1-1, with TRBD1 matching 10 bases. Germline CDR1 and CDR2: SEHNR and FQNEAQ (reference sequence). The CDR3 is 17 residues long. Trimming took 5 bases from V and 1 from J; bases not matched to a gene: 10. The CDR3: CASSRDRDRGRNTEAFF. The CDR3 coding sequence is TGTGCCAGCAGCCGGGACCGGGACAGGGGCCGGAACACTGAAGCTTTCTTT. Full variable domain (outside the CDR3, taken from reference TRBV7-9 and TRBJ1-1): DTGVSQNPRHKITKRGQNVTFRCDPISEHNRLYWYRQTLGQGPEFLTYFQNEAQLEKSRLLSDRFSAERPKGSFSTLEIQRTEQGDSAMYLCASSRDRDRGRNTEAFFGQGTRLTVV.

The J gene is TRBJ2-7, the V gene TRBV5-4; D call uncertain. The CDR3 length is 14 residues. The ends were cut back, 4 bases at V and 0 bases at J, with 11 bases in the middle. Germline V CDR1 and CDR2: SGHNT, YYREEE (reference sequence). The CDR3 nucleotides are TGTGCCAGCAGCCCCAGACTGAGCTCCTACGAGCAGTACTTC. This gives the protein CASSPRLSSYEQYF.

This rearrangement joins TRBV6-2 or TRBV6-3 to TRBJ2-7; 11 bases line up with TRBD2. The CDR3 has 15 amino acids. CDR1 MNHEY and CDR2 SVGEGT come from the germline V gene. V was pared by 4 bases and J by 6 bases, with 8 bases of the junction left unmatched. CDR3 sequence: CASSSSRLAGGEQYF. The CDR3 nucleotides read TGTGCCAGCAGTTCCTCCCGGCTAGCGGGAGGCGAGCAGTACTTC.

V gene TRBV30 combines with J gene TRBJ2-3, with D possibly matching TRBD2 (5 bases). Trimming took off 5 bases at V and 4 bases at J, with 16 bases between the two ends. Looked up from germline, CDR1 is GTSNPN and CDR2 is SVGIG (reference sequence). This CDR3 spans 14 amino acids. CDR3 amino acids: CAWAGVGRSDTQYF. For the CDR3, the DNA is TGTGCCTGGGCCGGGGTTGGGCGGTCAGATACGCAGTATTTT.

The chain joins TRBV5-5 to TRBJ2-1, with 9 bases matching TRBD1. The CDR3 is 15 residues long. The V and J ends lost 4 bases and 3 bases, in that order; junction bases with no gene match: 5. Germline V gene lookup returns CDR1 SGHKS and CDR2 YYEKEE (reference sequence). CDR3 sequence: CASSSRQGVYNEQFF. The CDR3 nucleotides are TGTGCCAGCAGCAGCCGACAGGGGGTCTACAATGAGCAGTTCTTC.

The V and J genes are TRBV28 and TRBJ1-1; D gene ambiguous. The germline V gene has CDR1 MDHEN and CDR2 SYDVKM. V was pared by 1 base and J by 4 bases, with 10 bases between. The length of the CDR3 is 14 residues. CDR3 sequence reads: CASSLYEGFTEAFF. DNA of the CDR3: TGTGCCAGCAGTTTATATGAGGGCTTCACTGAAGCTTTCTTT. The full variable domain, rest sourced from reference TRBV28 and TRBJ1-1, is DVKVTQSSRYLVKRTGEKVFLECVQDMDHENMFWYRQDPGLGLRLIYFSYDVKMKEKGDIPEGYSVSREKKERFSLILESASTNQTSMYLCASSLYEGFTEAFFGQGTRLTVV.

CDR3: CASSLLPGSSYEQYF. The CDR3 DNA reads TGTGCCAGCAGCTTGTTGCCAGGTTCTTCCTACGAGCAGTACTTC. V gene TRBV5-6 combines with J gene TRBJ2-7; D is undetermined. CDR1 and CDR2 from the germline V gene are SGHDT and YYEEEE. The V gene lost 1 base and the J gene lost 1 base, with 12 bases spanning the gap. This CDR3 has 15 amino acids. Looking up the rest from reference TRBV5-6 and TRBJ2-7 gives the full variable domain: DAGVTQSPTHLIKTRGQQVTLRCSPKSGHDTVSWYQQALGQGPQFIFQYYEEEERQRGNFPDRFSGHQFPNYSSELNVNALLLGDSALYLCASSLLPGSSYEQYFGPGTRLTVT.

V is TRBV28 and J is TRBJ1-4; maybe TRBD1 (5 bases). Trimming left V 5 bases short and J 0 bases short, with 10 bases between. Germline values: CDR1 MDHEN, CDR2 SYDVKM. The CDR3 is made up of 15 amino acids. The CDR3 region has the DNA TGTGCCAGCAGTGGGGGGGGGTCAACTAATGAAAAACTGTTTTTT. This gives the protein CASSGGGSTNEKLFF. The full variable domain, in which reference TRBV28 and TRBJ1-4 provide the parts outside the CDR3, is DVKVTQSSRYLVKRTGEKVFLECVQDMDHENMFWYRQDPGLGLRLIYFSYDVKMKEKGDIPEGYSVSREKKERFSLILESASTNQTSMYLCASSGGGSTNEKLFFGSGTQLSVL.

The chain is built from TRBV9 and TRBJ1-2, with TRBD1 matching 9 bases. CDR3 length: 14 amino acids. V dropped 0 bases and J dropped 5; count of bases not matched to a gene: 2. Germline V gene sequence: CDR1 SGDLS, CDR2 YYNGEE. The CDR3 loop reads CASSVDRGLYGYTF. CDR3 sequence (DNA): TGTGCCAGCAGCGTAGACAGGGGGCTATATGGCTACACCTTC.

The chain's CDR3 is CAWSVGEGQPQHF. The CDR3 DNA reads as TGTGCCTGGAGTGTTGGGGAGGGTCAGCCCCAGCATTTT. The chain employs TRBV30 and TRBJ1-5; D is unclear. The CDR3 consists of 13 residues. Trimming removed 0 bases from V and 6 bases from J, with 9 bases in between. Germline CDR1 and CDR2: GTSNPN and SVGIG (reference sequence).

This CDR3 is CASSVYSSGTGANVLTF. The CDR3 DNA reads as TGTGCCAGCAGCGTATATTCTAGCGGGACTGGGGCCAACGTCCTGACTTTC. This rearrangement joins TRBV9 to TRBJ2-6, with TRBD2 matching over 9 bases. The CDR3 is made up of 17 amino acids. The V segment lost 1 base and the J segment 2 bases; nucleotides outside the gene matches: 4. Germline V gives CDR1 SGDLS, CDR2 YYNGEE. The variable domain in full, with the rest retrieved from reference TRBV9 and TRBJ2-6, is DSGVTQTPKHLITATGQRVTLRCSPRSGDLSVYWYQQSLDQGLQFLIQYYNGEERAKGNILERFSAQQFPDLHSELNLSSLELGDSALYFCASSVYSSGTGANVLTFGAGSRLTVL.

This clone appeared a single time. The chain uses TRBV3-1 (or the pseudogene TRBV3-2) and TRBJ1-1, with D possibly being TRBD1 (5 bases). CDR1 and CDR2 from the germline V gene are LGHDT and YNNKEL (reference sequence). This CDR3 is 15 amino acids long. V was cut by 5 bases and J by 5 bases, with 18 bases left in between. CDR3 in amino acids: CASSSRGRVLTEAFF. The CDR3 DNA is TGTGCCAGCAGCTCAAGGGGCAGGGTGCTTACTGAAGCTTTCTTT.

In DNA form, the CDR3 reads TGTGCCAGCAGTCCGGGACAGCTAAATTCACCCCTCCACTTT. Encoded protein: CASSPGQLNSPLHF. The chain recombines TRBV6-5 with TRBJ1-6, with TRBD1 matching over 7 bases. V trimming: 5 bases; J trimming: 7 bases; junction bases outside the gene matches: 5. CDR3 length: 14 residues. Germline CDR1 reads MNHEY; CDR2 reads SVGAGI.

The gene calls are TRBV4-2 and TRBJ1-5; 9 bases agree with TRBD1. With 0 bases clipped from V and 2 bases from J, the junction kept 2 bases outside the gene matches. This CDR3 has 16 residues. Germline loops: CDR1 LGHNA, CDR2 YNFKEQ. For the CDR3, the DNA is TGTGCCAGCAGCCAAGAGGACAGGGGAGGCAATCAGCCCCAGCATTTT. Amino acids: CASSQEDRGGNQPQHF.

This chain links TRBV28 with TRBJ2-2, with TRBD1 matching over 7 bases. The CDR3 extends over 18 amino acids. After removal of 6 bases from V and 0 bases from J, the junction contained 13 bases not matched to a gene. Germline V CDR1 and CDR2: MDHEN, SYDVKM. The DNA of the CDR3 is TGTGCCAGCAGCCACCCCCCTTGGGGACAGTCGAACACCGGGGAGCTGTTTTTT. Its translation: CASSHPPWGQSNTGELFF.

This chain connects TRBV5-5 to TRBJ1-1; D is unclear. With 0 bases removed from V and 2 bases from J, the gap between germline ends came to 11 bases. Germline assignment: CDR1 SGHKS and CDR2 YYEKEE (reference sequence). This CDR3 contains 15 residues. The CDR3 DNA sequence: TGTGCCAGCAGCTTGGTCCGGGTGTTAAACACTGAAGCTTTCTTT. Protein sequence: CASSLVRVLNTEAFF.

V gene TRBV7-9 combines with J gene TRBJ1-2; the match to TRBD1 covers 9 bases. The CDR3 is 13 residues long. The germline V gene has CDR1 SEHNR and CDR2 FQNEAQ (reference sequence). V was pared by 6 bases and J by 8 bases, with 7 bases of the junction left unmatched. CDR3 nucleotides: TGTGCCAGCAGTCGACAGGGGGGGAGAGGCTACACCTTC. This translates into CASSRQGGRGYTF. The full variable domain, its missing parts supplied by reference TRBV7-9 and TRBJ1-2, is DTGVSQNPRHKITKRGQNVTFRCDPISEHNRLYWYRQTLGQGPEFLTYFQNEAQLEKSRLLSDRFSAERPKGSFSTLEIQRTEQGDSAMYLCASSRQGGRGYTFGSGTRLTVV.

The rearrangement links TRBV5-1 to TRBJ2-1; the D gene is possibly TRBD2 (5 bases). Germline V CDR1 and CDR2: SGHRS, YFSETQ. Trimming removed 7 bases from V and 5 bases from J, with 16 bases in between. The CDR3 contains 14 residues. CDR3: CASRYVGSDNEQFF. In nucleotides, the CDR3 is TGCGCCAGCCGCTACGTTGGTAGCGACAATGAGCAGTTCTTC. Full variable domain (outside the CDR3, taken from reference TRBV5-1 and TRBJ2-1): KAGVTQTPRYLIKTRGQQVTLSCSPISGHRSVSWYQQTPGQGLQFLFEYFSETQRNKGNFPGRFSGRQFSNSRSEMNVSTLELGDSALYLCASRYVGSDNEQFFGPGTRLTVL.

This sequence joins TRBV29-1 and TRBJ2-2, with D perhaps TRBD1 (5 bases). The germline V gene has CDR1 SQVTM and CDR2 ANQGSEA. Trimming left V 2 bases short and J 2 bases short, with 21 bases between. The CDR3 contains 18 residues. The CDR3: CSVEFGVQGAFNTGELFF. The CDR3 coding sequence is TGCAGCGTTGAATTTGGAGTGCAGGGCGCTTTCAACACCGGGGAGCTGTTTTTT.

In this sample, this clone turned up a few times. The J gene is TRBJ2-7, the V gene TRBV10-3; 7 bases match TRBD2. Germline values: CDR1 ENHRY, CDR2 SYGVKD. The CDR3 has 17 amino acids. V dropped 0 bases and J dropped 2; count of bases not matched to a gene: 10. This CDR3 reads CAISESTGGSNPYEQYF. In nucleotides, the CDR3 is TGTGCCATCAGTGAGTCGACCGGGGGGAGCAACCCCTACGAGCAGTACTTC.

This clone has a single count. This rearrangement joins TRBV6-5 to TRBJ2-3, with D tentatively TRBD2 (6 bases). The CDR3 is 14 residues long. Trimming removed 6 bases from V and 0 bases from J, with 10 bases in between. The germline V gene has CDR1 MNHEY and CDR2 SVGAGI. CDR3 region: CASRTSGSTDTQYF. In DNA form, the CDR3 reads TGTGCCAGCAGAACCAGCGGGAGCACAGATACGCAGTATTTT.

J is TRBJ1-2 and V is TRBV6-5, with D perhaps matching TRBD1 (6 bases). The CDR3 length is 13 residues. From germline, CDR1 is MNHEY and CDR2 SVGAGI. Trimming removed 7 bases at V and 2 bases at J, with 11 bases between. The CDR3 coding sequence is TGTGCCAGCATTTCAGGGGTGAACTATGGCTACACCTTC. Its protein is CASISGVNYGYTF.